Each of the 19 T cell receptor beta chains below was sequenced from the same sample in a study of T cells after yellow fever vaccination. TCRdb redid the calling of the 5' RACE reads with MiXCR, one entry per CDR3 protein. The sample consists of about 30,000 distinct CDR3 sequences, roughly 4.5% of them appearing once. The specimen comprised CD8+ T cells sorted from PBMCs, sampled 5 days after the yellow fever booster vaccination. The receptors come from a man aged 25 to 45 who received the YFV17D yellow fever vaccine.

This clonotype is judged hyperexpanded. CDR3 sequence: CSASLAGGENEQFF. The DNA of the CDR3 is TGCAGTGCTAGTCTAGCGGGAGGGGAGAATGAGCAGTTCTTC. The V and J genes are TRBV20-1 and TRBJ2-1, with TRBD2 matching 12 bases. V trimming: 3 bases; J trimming: 7 bases; junction bases outside the gene matches: 4. The V gene's germline CDR1 is DFQATT and CDR2 SNEGSKA (reference sequence). The CDR3 consists of 14 residues.

This clonotype was recorded at least ten times. The J gene is TRBJ2-7, the V gene TRBV7-9; 9 bases are shared with TRBD2. CDR3 length: 17 residues. CDR1 and CDR2 from the germline V gene are SEHNR and FQNEAQ (reference sequence). V dropped 4 bases and J dropped 2; count of bases not matched to a gene: 12. CDR3 DNA sequence: TGTGCCAGCAGCTCCTCTAGCGGGGTTGGTCGGGCCTACGAGCAGTACTTC. It is translated as CASSSSSGVGRAYEQYF. The entire variable domain, with the rest obtained from reference TRBV7-9 and TRBJ2-7, is as follows: DTGVSQNPRHKITKRGQNVTFRCDPISEHNRLYWYRQTLGQGPEFLTYFQNEAQLEKSRLLSDRFSAERPKGSFSTLEIQRTEQGDSAMYLCASSSSSGVGRAYEQYFGPGTRLTVT.

The table lists this clonotype with many counts. The chain employs TRBV29-1 and TRBJ2-7; no firm D call. V was shortened by 2 bases and J by 2 bases, with 19 bases between the two germline ends. CDR1 is SQVTM, CDR2 ANQGSEA, per germline. The CDR3 runs 16 residues. CDR3 bases: TGCAGCGTTGAAAGGATCAACTTTGGGCAAACCTACGAGCAGTACTTC. Amino acids: CSVERINFGQTYEQYF.

This clonotype was detected many times. The chain is built from TRBV14 and TRBJ2-7, with 10 bases aligning to TRBD2. There are 14 residues in the CDR3. With 2 bases clipped from V and 3 bases from J, the junction kept 1 base outside the gene matches. Germline V gives CDR1 SGHDN, CDR2 FVKESK. The chain's CDR3 is CASSQLAGDYEQYF. In DNA form, the CDR3 reads TGTGCCAGCAGCCAACTAGCGGGAGACTACGAGCAGTACTTC.

This clonotype came up many times. J is TRBJ2-1 and V is TRBV19; D is unclear. Germline-derived CDR1 and CDR2 are LNHDA and SQIVND (reference sequence). Trimming removed 3 bases at V and 3 bases at J, with 6 bases between. CDR3 length equals 13 residues. CDR3 DNA: TGTGCCAGTAGTATGACGGACTACAATGAGCAGTTCTTC. Amino acids: CASSMTDYNEQFF.

Ten or more counts support this clonotype. The chain carries TRBV7-2 and TRBJ2-3; D remains ambiguous. V dropped 3 bases and J dropped 0 bases, with 7 bases sitting between them. Germline V CDR1 and CDR2: SGHTA, FQGNSA. CDR3 length: 14 residues. The CDR3: CASSFGGSTDTQYF. CDR3 in DNA: TGTGCCAGCAGCTTTGGCGGTAGCACAGATACGCAGTATTTT. Using reference TRBV7-2 and TRBJ2-3 for the parts outside the CDR3, the full variable domain is GAGVSQSPSNKVTEKGKDVELRCDPISGHTALYWYRQSLGQGLEFLIYFQGNSAPDKSGLPSDRFSAERTGGSVSTLTIQRTQQEDSAVYLCASSFGGSTDTQYFGPGTRLTVL.

This clonotype was seen at least ten times. CDR3: CASSFILADVTNEKLFF. CDR3 sequence (DNA): TGTGCCAGCAGCTTTATCCTAGCCGACGTCACTAATGAAAAACTGTTTTTT. This chain uses TRBV7-9 with TRBJ1-4; D unresolved. V was trimmed by 3 bases and J by 2 bases, leaving 16 bases between them. This CDR3 is 17 amino acids long. The germline CDR1 and CDR2 sequences are SEHNR and FQNEAQ (reference sequence).

This clonotype has at least ten counts. This chain links TRBV27 with TRBJ2-3; no reliable D call. The CDR3 consists of 12 residues. Germline V CDR1 and CDR2: MNHEY, SMNVEV (reference sequence). The V and J ends lost 4 bases and 5 bases respectively, with 7 bases between them. The CDR3 region is CASSSLVDTQYF. The CDR3 DNA reads TGTGCCAGCAGTTCCTTGGTAGATACGCAGTATTTT.

This clonotype was counted ten times or more. The rearrangement uses TRBV15 and TRBJ1-2; no definite D call. Germline V gene data show CDR1 as LNHNV and CDR2 as YYDKDF (reference sequence). The CDR3 contains 15 residues. Trimming left V 1 base short and J 10 bases short, with 19 bases between. The CDR3 nucleotides read TGTGCCACCAGCAGAGTGCCTGGCGGGCCCTCTATCTACACCTTC. It encodes CATSRVPGGPSIYTF.

In this sample, this clonotype turned up many times. V is TRBV13 and J is TRBJ2-7; D is undetermined. The length of the CDR3 is 11 residues. Per germline, CDR1 PRHDT and CDR2 FYEKMQ (reference sequence). Trimming took off 5 bases at V and 1 base at J, with 3 bases between the two ends. The CDR3 sequence is CASSVSYEQYF. DNA for the CDR3: TGTGCCAGCAGCGTATCCTACGAGCAGTACTTC.

This clonotype was detected ten times or more. The J gene is TRBJ2-1, the V gene TRBV21-1. TRBV21-1 is a pseudogene segment. The CDR3 loop spans 16 amino acids. CDR3 loop: CASSKDTFLSYNEQFF. The CDR3 DNA reads TGTGCCAGCAGCAAAGACACGTTCCTCTCCTACAATGAGCAGTTCTTC.

This clonotype was observed many times. V is TRBV15 and J is TRBJ2-7; 7 nucleotides match TRBD2. This CDR3 comprises 13 residues. V shed 4 bases, J shed 6 bases, and the junction held 6 bases outside the gene matches. Germline lookup yields CDR1 LNHNV and CDR2 YYDKDF (reference sequence). CDR3 sequence (DNA): TGTGCCACCAGCACCGGACTAGGGGTCGAGCAGTACTTC. Translated, it gives CATSTGLGVEQYF.

The sample holds many counts of this clonotype. The chain recombines TRBV7-8 with TRBJ2-7; either TRBD1 or TRBD2 may supply D (5 bases each). Germline V gives CDR1 SGHVS, CDR2 FQNEAQ. The CDR3 sequence is 14 residues long. With 1 base removed from V and 2 bases from J, the gap between germline ends came to 9 bases. The CDR3 spells CASSLGGGTYEQYF. CDR3 coding DNA: TGTGCCAGCAGCTTAGGTGGGGGTACCTACGAGCAGTACTTC. Full variable domain (rest looked up from reference TRBV7-8 and TRBJ2-7): GAGVSQSPRYKVAKRGQDVALRCDPISGHVSLFWYQQALGQGPEFLTYFQNEAQLDKSGLPSDRFFAERPEGSVSTLKIQRTQQEDSAVYLCASSLGGGTYEQYFGPGTRLTVT.

Ten or more counts support this clonotype. The chain employs TRBV19 and TRBJ2-1; D not certain. The CDR3 totals 17 residues. Germline V gene data show CDR1 as LNHDA and CDR2 as SQIVND (reference sequence). Trimming stripped 1 base from V and 6 bases from J, with 19 bases between. The CDR3 nucleotides read TGTGCCAGTAGTATAGTGGGGTTAGGCGGAACCCGCAATGAGCAGTTCTTC. Translation gives CASSIVGLGGTRNEQFF.

This clonotype was found many times. J is TRBJ2-7 and V is TRBV7-9; no firm D call. Between the trimmed V and J ends, which lost 3 bases and 6 bases, there was a span of 9 bases. The CDR3 has 12 amino acids. The V gene's germline CDR1 is SEHNR and CDR2 FQNEAQ (reference sequence). CDR3 DNA: TGTGCCAGCAGCTTGGTTGGGATCGAGCAGTACTTC. It yields the protein CASSLVGIEQYF.

This clonotype was seen many times. The chain employs TRBV19 and TRBJ2-2; D is perhaps TRBD1 (7 bases). The V gene's germline CDR1 is LNHDA and CDR2 SQIVND (reference sequence). The V end was cut by 9 bases, the J end by 1 base, with 18 bases between. This CDR3 has 16 amino acids. CDR3 sequence: CASTFRGAVNTGELFF. DNA of the CDR3: TGTGCCAGCACTTTCAGGGGGGCGGTGAACACCGGGGAGCTGTTTTTT.

This clonotype appeared many times. This chain uses TRBV20-1 with TRBJ2-3; TRBD2 might be the D (6 bases). V gave up 6 bases and J gave up 5 bases, with 24 bases separating them. Germline CDR1 and CDR2: DFQATT and SNEGSKA (reference sequence). This CDR3 region has 16 residues. The CDR3 sequence: CSAHARDGSPLDTQYF. The DNA for the CDR3 is TGCAGTGCGCACGCGCGGGACGGGAGTCCCCTAGATACGCAGTATTTT.

This clonotype has ten or more counts. CDR3 bases: TGTGCCAGCAGCCGCCCCCCAGTCGACGAGCAGTACTTC. Protein sequence: CASSRPPVDEQYF. The gene calls are TRBV7-2 and TRBJ2-7; D unclear. Trimming pared 5 bases from V and 5 bases from J, leaving 13 bases between. This CDR3 is built from 13 residues. The V gene's germline CDR1 is SGHTA and CDR2 FQGNSA. Full variable domain (remainder filled in from reference TRBV7-2 and TRBJ2-7): GAGVSQSPSNKVTEKGKDVELRCDPISGHTALYWYRQSLGQGLEFLIYFQGNSAPDKSGLPSDRFSAERTGGSVSTLTIQRTQQEDSAVYLCASSRPPVDEQYFGPGTRLTVT.

This clonotype was detected ten times or more. The V gene is TRBV6-5, the J gene TRBJ2-7; 7 bases agree with TRBD2. The CDR3 totals 16 residues. Germline trimming cut 0 bases from V and 3 bases from J; bases unmatched to any gene: 8. CDR1 is MNHEY, CDR2 SVGAGI, per germline. This CDR3 reads CASSYSVGGRGYEQYF. Written as DNA, the CDR3 is TGTGCCAGCAGTTACTCCGTGGGCGGGAGAGGCTACGAGCAGTACTTC.